This T cell receptor (beta chain) was captured by sequencing in a study of cytomegalovirus exposure and HLA in healthy donors (dated by TCRdb to 2016 to 2017). With respect to the entire study: An earlier analysis of a few hundred of the donors reported about 260 Gb of sequence data and about 120 million unique TCR beta sequences obtained from 180 million or so T cells. Class I and class II HLA loci were covered by the typing at four-digit resolution. Along with the roughly 700-subject first cohort, a separate validation cohort of over a hundred different subjects was used. The number of donors typed differed by locus, with roughly 620-630 for A, B, C, DRB1 and DQB1, more than 500 for DQA1, 600 to 610 for DPA1, and 450 to 480 for DPB1. Among some 410 genotyped donors of the cohort, an average of around 250,000 unique TCR beta nucleotide sequences was sequenced per donor, of which roughly 18% were non-productive. Approximately 300 gigabases of sequencing data and approximately 91 million unique TCR sequences made up an early release that covered 500 to 700 HLA-typed donors. A later analysis re-examined previously published TCR beta repertoires from 610 or so donors and added high-resolution HLA genotyping to investigate patterns of TCR occurrence. Of the 300 to 500 genotyped donors, approximately 80% were placed in the genetic ancestry cluster associated with self-reported Caucasian donors. Four or five DR-DQ haplotypes were handled as single units for association and clustering because linkage in the cohort was strong. Alongside the repertoire data, information on donor age, sex, ethnicity and CMV serostatus was compiled. A later genetic analysis used genome-wide SNP genotypes for about three fifths of the 666 donors, treating that subset as a discovery cohort. High-throughput TCR immunosequencing, statistical association of individual TCRs with disease status, and machine learning were combined to predict cytomegalovirus infection status. The study used immunosequencing to profile the T cell repertoires of hundreds of subjects and linked those repertoires to cytomegalovirus serostatus. The study was designed to test whether signatures of past pathogen exposure could be identified by cataloging public T cell receptors. Every repertoire in the discovery cohort had been generated on one and the same sequencing platform. Rather than drawing on any new phenotypic data, the later analysis identified candidate immune exposures from TCR beta sequences and the way those sequences occurred across donors. An earlier analysis of about 600 of the donors used high-throughput TCR beta sequencing to judge whether each TCR beta V gene segment behaved as functional or pseudogenic. Findings and caveats that apply to the study as a whole: A cluster of highly shared sequence variants was judged likely to represent a technical artifact of the sequencing pipeline. Cytomegalovirus status was reported to be diagnosed by the classifier with high specificity and sensitivity in both the original and validation cohorts. According to a later genetic analysis, donors in an Asian-associated ancestry cluster had fewer N-insertions in productive TCRs than the approximately 700-donor mean. Linkage disequilibrium might explain the correlated functional status among segregating V segments, but an unknown experimental factor could not be excluded. The earlier analysis of about 600 of the donors excluded some 15 rarely observed V segments, including chromosome 9 orphons, because counts were too low. For the cohort, immune exposure information was limited to CMV serostatus. Some IMGT-functional V segments, including TRBV6-2 and TRBV6-3, could not be told apart with the 87-base-pair reads, so those segments were excluded. In an earlier analysis of about 550 of the donors, most TCR beta V segments were observed in productive rearrangements about 90% or about 30% of the time, broadly matching IMGT annotations. In a later analysis, the rate of TCR association differed among HLA loci, with DRB1 alleles having the most associated TCRs and HLA-C alleles having the fewest. A later analysis associated about 18,000 TCR beta sequences with specific HLA alleles at a false discovery rate of 0.05. When HLA alleles, especially DR and DQ, strongly co-occurred, TCR associations were difficult to assign to individual alleles. According to a later analysis, most CMV-associated TCR beta chains appeared to be HLA-restricted, and the HLA associations seemed to be driven largely by CMV exposure. Because HLA typing was missing for some donors at each locus, association tests included only the typed subset. A later genetic analysis associated a missense DCLRE1C variant with V-gene and J-gene trimming of TCR beta chains, and an independent cohort replicated the association. A further reported finding was that TCR beta sequences accurately predicted the HLA-A and HLA-B alleles for most subjects in the first cohort. In the study, around 160 TCR beta chains were listed as associated with cytomegalovirus. Compared with equally common non-associated chains, HLA-associated TCR beta chains in a later analysis were more clonally expanded and had lower generation probabilities. In this cohort, only TCR beta chains were sequenced, and detectable features were limited by the absence of alpha or paired-chain data. Across donors, most TCR sequences were observed very rarely, whereas some public TCRs were present in many individuals. According to the authors, the approach could potentially be generalized to other disease states and immunological phenotypes. In vitro tests confirmed that a few of the cytomegalovirus-associated TCR beta chains recognize cytomegalovirus antigens. The presence/absence analyses assumed that sequencing depth was roughly uniform across donors, and that assumption may not be true. Several of the top co-occurrence clusters appeared to be linked to parvovirus B19, influenza, CMV and Epstein-Barr virus, according to a later analysis.

This clone was seen a handful of times. Its antigen is unknown. No clone much larger than this one lies a single base away; base qualities are absent. Libraries were constructed by the immunoSEQ multiplex PCR assay. For the multiplex PCR, a mixture combining 60 forward primers for TCR Vbeta segments and 13 reverse primers for TCR Jbeta segments was used. The CDR3 region of rearranged TCR beta genes was amplified from genomic DNA by a multiplex PCR assay. Amplified TCR beta libraries were sequenced as 87-base-pair reads on the Illumina HiSeq System. Per the authors' processing: A later analysis tallied around 87 million unique TCR beta chains across the 666 repertoires, and around 9.9 million of those chains were shared by two or more donors. Raw reads were error-corrected and collapsed into unique sequences by a nearest-neighbor algorithm in which closely related sequences were merged to remove PCR and sequencing errors. V, D and J gene segments were assigned by aligning CDR3 sequences to IMGT reference sequences. For a sequence to be retained, a match of at least six nucleotides to both a V gene segment and a J gene segment was required. A rearrangement counted as productive if the CDR3 had no stop codons and remained in frame with V and J, and every other rearrangement counted as non-productive. Following IMGT convention, CDR3 was defined as the stretch from the second conserved V-encoded cysteine to the conserved J-encoded phenylalanine. In an earlier analysis of 500 to 650 of the donors, sequences lacking an unambiguous match to a single V gene segment were excluded. An earlier analysis of several hundred of the donors called V segments functional above 56.7% productive rearrangements and segregating when the between-donor standard deviation exceeded 5%. A statistical classification framework was built to diagnose cytomegalovirus status from the catalog of TCR beta chain sequences. In a later analysis, TCR nucleotide sequences were compared against IMGT/GENE-DB human TR gene sequences so that V and J genes could be assigned. The TCRdist pipeline was used in a later analysis to assign CDR3 sequences and most-parsimonious VDJ recombination scenarios. In a later analysis, each TCR beta chain was defined by its CDR3 amino acid sequence together with its V-gene family, and reads without a unique V-gene family were excluded. In a later analysis, approximately 590 highly shared, low-generation-probability nucleotide sequences were removed to address suspected cross-contamination and a sequencing artifact. In a later analysis, a clonal expansion index was calculated for each public chain from normalized within-repertoire ranks of inferred template counts. In a later analysis, generation probabilities were computed using a VDJ recombination model fitted to out-of-frame rearrangements, and the results were checked against IGoR. A later analysis scored TCR-TCR, TCR-HLA and TCR-CMV co-occurrence with hypergeometric tests, applying a repertoire-size bias correction to TCR pairs. False discovery rates were estimated in a later analysis by permuting HLA or CMV assignments 20 times. In a later analysis, co-occurring TCRs were grouped with DBSCAN, and TCRdist sequence similarity was added when clustering was performed within HLA-allele-positive subsets. For co-occurrence clustering, repertoires with fewer than 30,000 or more than 120,000 public chains were excluded, along with 4 to 6 repertoires with anomalous nucleotide sharing. Drawn from immuneACCESS, this table holds only the in-frame rearrangements with V and J called that TCRdb kept. Clones are partly lost; checked studies trace under half to an unresolved V gene and leave the rest unexplained. For V, J and clone size, that table is used; D and trimming come from the DNA. The sample table contains around 240,000 clones; only one count was recorded for roughly 80% of them. Around 5.4% of the sample belongs to the ten largest clones.

The germline ends are 9 bases apart after V is trimmed by 3 bases and J by 4 bases. The CDR3 holds 13 amino acids from the cysteine to the phenylalanine. The kept DNA is CDR3 alone, 39 bases in frame from the first base. Sequences LNHDA (CDR1) and SQIVND (CDR2) are obtained from the germline V gene (reference sequence). In total, around 600 healthy bone marrow donors made up the cohort. At the time of sampling, all cohort members were nominally healthy, though unrecorded immune exposures were likely present. The donor tested CMV seropositive and was one of the 289 seropositive cohort members. A peripheral blood sample was collected from each donor, and TCR beta sequencing was performed on peripheral blood mononuclear cells. Genomic DNA was extracted from the blood cell samples with the Qiagen DNeasy Blood Extraction Kit.

Sequencing input: PBMCs. This TCR was recovered from a woman between 35 and 50 years old in good health and CMV-seropositive. The V and J segments used are TRBV19 and TRBJ1-2, with the D segment identity uncertain. The sequenced DNA is TGTGCCAGTAGTATGGTCCGGGTCTATGGCTACACCTTC. Its translation is CASSMVRVYGYTF.